The table lists the clone carrying this T cell receptor (beta chain) with a few counts. What it binds is unknown. The data originate from a study of molecular identifiers for immune sequencing clone quantification. At the level of the study: Replicate experiments took RNA from roughly 18,000 or 92,000 naive CD8 cells, divided it five ways and sequenced four. Broader study findings: Whereas naive cells kept under 1% of molecules in clones above 20 RNA copies, such clones held over 99% in effectors.

In germline, CDR1 is GTSNPN, CDR2 SVGIG (reference sequence). V was trimmed by 0 bases and J by 2 bases, leaving 11 bases between them. The CDR3 covers 14 residues. Naive CD8 libraries used 20,000 to 1,000,000 sorted cells and 10%, 30% or 50% RNA. TCRdb reprocessed the PCR reads via MiXCR and lists one record per CDR3 protein. This table has about 500,000 distinct CDR3 sequences, 20% to 25% appearing once. The sequencing input was naive CD8+ T cells from blood, with Jurkat cell RNA spiked in. Indicated subset: FACS-sorted CD8+CD4-CCR7+CD45RA+ naive T cells. V usage is TRBV30 and J usage is TRBJ2-7; a weak D match, TRBD2 (5 bases). The source is a human donor in good health. Some libraries in this study had Jurkat cell RNA spiked in. CDR3 sequence: CAWSVFGSTYEQYF. The DNA for the CDR3 is TGTGCCTGGAGTGTATTTGGGAGTACCTACGAGCAGTACTTC.